The 13 T cell receptor beta chains below all came from one sample that was sequenced in a study of T cell changes during pregnancy in multiple sclerosis. Assay: immunoSEQ multiplex PCR; the TCRdb copy retains only in-frame clones and omits some. Of under 55,000 clones listed, approximately 94% are singletons. Material: CD4+ T cells from peripheral blood mononuclear cells, obtained in the third trimester of pregnancy. The receptors were sampled from a female donor with multiple sclerosis, enrolled in a pregnancy study.

The chain combines TRBV4-2 with TRBJ2-7; 11 bases align to TRBD2. Germline V gives CDR1 LGHNA, CDR2 YNFKEQ. The length of the CDR3 is 17 residues. The ends lost 0 bases at V and 5 bases at J; junction bases unmatched: 9. The chain's CDR3 is CASSQDLASGRFHEQYF. DNA for the CDR3: TGTGCCAGCAGCCAAGATCTGGCTAGCGGGAGGTTTCACGAGCAGTACTTC.

The V gene is TRBV19, the J gene TRBJ1-6; 9 bases fit TRBD1. Germline loops: CDR1 LNHDA, CDR2 SQIVND (reference sequence). The CDR3 sequence is 18 residues long. The V and J ends lost 6 bases and 0 bases, in that order; junction bases with no gene match: 9. The CDR3 is CASSNLGQGFSYNSPLHF. The CDR3, as DNA: TGTGCCAGTAGCAACCTGGGACAGGGTTTCTCCTATAATTCACCCCTCCACTTT.

This chain uses TRBV28 with TRBJ1-4, with a weak D call TRBD1 (5 bases). Germline values: CDR1 MDHEN, CDR2 SYDVKM. The CDR3 consists of 18 residues. The V end lost 6 bases, the J end lost 5 bases, and 25 bases lay between the germline ends. The CDR3: CASSPRQSLLSTNEKLFF. The CDR3 DNA reads TGTGCCAGCAGCCCCCGACAGTCCCTATTATCTACAAATGAAAAACTGTTTTTT.

The rearrangement uses TRBV6-1 and TRBJ1-5; D is ambiguous. V was shortened by 7 bases and J by 1 base, with 8 bases between the two germline ends. From germline, CDR1 is MNHNS and CDR2 SASEGT. This CDR3 is built from 13 residues. CDR3 loop: CASKLVSNQPQHF. The CDR3 DNA reads TGTGCCAGCAAACTAGTCAGCAATCAGCCCCAGCATTTT.

J is TRBJ2-7 and V is TRBV11-2; D uncertain. V shed 3 bases and J shed 4 bases, with 10 bases lying between them. The CDR3 loop spans 13 amino acids. CDR1 is SGHAT and CDR2 is FQNNGV in the germline V gene. Here the CDR3 reads CASSFVFRYEQYF. In DNA, the CDR3 is TGTGCCAGCAGCTTTGTGTTCCGGTACGAGCAGTACTTC.

The genes are TRBV5-3 and TRBJ1-5, with D possibly being TRBD1 (6 bases). TRBV5-3 is an ORF for which the function is uncertain. The CDR3 is 14 amino acids. Trimming cost V 1 base and J 7 bases, with 12 bases left between them. CDR3 nucleotide sequence: TGTGCCAGAAGCTTGCGGTCAAGGGGGCAGCCCCAGCATTTT. It encodes CARSLRSRGQPQHF.

This chain connects TRBV30 to TRBJ1-1; maybe TRBD1 (5 bases). The germline CDR1 and CDR2 sequences are GTSNPN and SVGIG (reference sequence). Trimming took off 0 bases at V and 4 bases at J, with 9 bases between the two ends. The CDR3 consists of 13 residues. The CDR3 protein is CAWSVRGVTEAFF. As DNA, the CDR3 is TGTGCCTGGAGTGTAAGGGGCGTCACTGAAGCTTTCTTT.

The V gene is TRBV12-5, the J gene TRBJ2-1; 10 nucleotides agree with TRBD1. CDR3 length: 15 residues. Trimming cost V 1 base and J 8 bases; bases outside gene matches: 5. Germline V gene sequence: CDR1 LGHNT, CDR2 FRNRAP. CDR3 sequence (DNA): TGTGCTAGTGGTTTGGCCGGGACAGGGGTTCATGAGCAGTTCTTC. Its translation is CASGLAGTGVHEQFF.

V and J are TRBV5-6 and TRBJ1-2; D not certain. Germline loops: CDR1 SGHDT, CDR2 YYEEEE. The CDR3 runs to 14 residues. V was shortened by 0 bases and J by 2 bases, with 8 bases between the two germline ends. The CDR3 DNA sequence: TGTGCCAGCAGCTTGGTTGCGCTAAACTATGGCTACACCTTC. Protein sequence: CASSLVALNYGYTF.

V and J are TRBV6-6 and TRBJ2-7; D perhaps matches TRBD1 (6 bases). CDR3 length: 15 residues. V was cut by 6 bases and J by 2 bases, with 17 bases left in between. Germline CDR1 MNHNY, CDR2 SVGAGI (reference sequence). CDR3 DNA sequence: TGTGCCAGCAGCCCCACCGCAGGACAGCCCTACGAGCAGTACTTC. Amino acids: CASSPTAGQPYEQYF.

The chain recombines TRBV11-3 with TRBJ1-1; tentative D call: TRBD1 (5 bases). Germline-derived CDR1 and CDR2 are SGHNT and YENEEA. The CDR3 totals 15 residues. V was clipped by 5 bases and J by 2 bases, with 15 bases between them. Here the CDR3 reads CASSRYADRNTEAFF. DNA of the CDR3: TGTGCCAGCAGCCGCTACGCCGACAGAAACACTGAAGCTTTCTTT.

The rearrangement links TRBV5-1 to TRBJ1-6; D is undetermined. Trimming removed 7 bases at V and 5 bases at J, with 10 bases between. The CDR3 contains 13 residues. Germline V lookup: CDR1 SGHRS, CDR2 YFSETQ. CDR3 bases: TGCGCCAGCGGGCTGCAAGATAATTCACCCCTCCACTTT. The encoded protein is CASGLQDNSPLHF.

This clone was recorded only once. The CDR3: CAISQTSGPETQYF. DNA for the CDR3: TGTGCCATCAGTCAGACTAGTGGTCCAGAGACCCAGTACTTC. This rearrangement joins TRBV10-3 to TRBJ2-5; D perhaps matches TRBD2 (6 bases). CDR1 is ENHRY, CDR2 SYGVKD, per germline. V was pared by 5 bases and J by 4 bases, with 14 bases between. CDR3 size: 14 residues.